These 30 T cell receptor beta chains were sequenced from one sample in a study of blood T cell repertoires in COVID-19. The protocol was immunoSEQ multiplex PCR, while the TCRdb copy is restricted to in-frame clones and leaves out a portion. The sample contains approximately 65,000 clones, 81% of which appear only once. Sequences were obtained from peripheral blood. These receptors came from a man older than 75 with acute or convalescent COVID-19.

This chain connects TRBV10-3 to TRBJ1-5; no clear D. Deletions cut 6 bases from V and 5 bases from J, with 17 bases between. Germline values: CDR1 ENHRY, CDR2 SYGVKD. This CDR3 has 15 residues. The CDR3 region is CAISPTGRGDQPQHF. DNA of the CDR3: TGTGCCATCAGCCCGACTGGACGGGGAGATCAGCCCCAGCATTTT.

This clone showed up just once. The V call is TRBV30, the J call TRBJ1-4; D is possibly TRBD1 (5 bases). Germline assignment: CDR1 GTSNPN and CDR2 SVGIG (reference sequence). V was shortened by 8 bases and J by 4 bases, with 14 bases between the two germline ends. The CDR3 is made up of 13 amino acids. The CDR3, as DNA: TGTGCCGGAAGGATACAGGTTAATGAAAAACTGTTTTTT. The encoded protein is CAGRIQVNEKLFF.

CDR3 bases: TGTGCCAGCTCAGGAAGGACAGGGGGGTATGGCTACACCTTC. As protein: CASSGRTGGYGYTF. The chain links TRBV18 to TRBJ1-2; 10 bases align to TRBD1. CDR1 KGHSH and CDR2 LQKENI come from the germline V gene. Losses at the gene ends were 5 bases for V and 5 bases for J; bases not matched to a gene: 5. This CDR3 contains 14 residues. Based on the CDR3 plus reference TRBV18 and TRBJ1-2, the full variable domain is NAGVMQNPRHLVRRRGQEARLRCSPMKGHSHVYWYRQLPEEGLKFMVYLQKENIIDESGMPKERFSAEFPKEGPSILRIQQVVRGDSAAYFCASSGRTGGYGYTFGSGTRLTVV.

This chain links TRBV27 with TRBJ2-1, with 9 nucleotides matching TRBD1. Looked up from germline, CDR1 is MNHEY and CDR2 is SMNVEV (reference sequence). V dropped 6 bases and J dropped 1; count of bases not matched to a gene: 4. This CDR3 comprises 15 residues. CDR3 sequence: CASRKGQGSYNEQFF. CDR3 sequence (DNA): TGTGCCAGCAGAAAGGGACAGGGTTCCTACAATGAGCAGTTCTTC.

As concerns this clone: Relative to the germline gene, one junction end is altered; a read error may explain this. The chain joins TRBV19 to TRBJ2-1, with a possible D match to TRBD2 (5 bases). From germline, CDR1 is LNHDA and CDR2 SQIVND (reference sequence). This CDR3 comprises 14 residues. The CDR3 DNA reads TGTGCCAGTAAGACGGGATTCTCCCACAATGAGCAGTTCTTC. Encoded protein: CASKTGFSHNEQFF.

This clone was detected a few times. The chain joins TRBV4-1 to TRBJ2-3; D is possibly TRBD1 (6 bases). CDR1 is MGHRA and CDR2 is YSYEKL in the germline V gene. The CDR3 spans 17 residues. The V end lost 0 bases, the J end lost 1 base, and 14 bases lay between the germline ends. The CDR3: CASSQEYNRAGTDTQYF. CDR3 bases: TGCGCCAGCAGCCAAGAATACAACAGGGCTGGCACAGATACGCAGTATTTT.

V and J are TRBV7-2 and TRBJ2-1; 12 positions agree with TRBD2. J was trimmed by 8 bases and V by 10 bases; bases with no gene match: 12. The CDR3 covers 15 residues. The V gene's germline CDR1 is SGHTA and CDR2 FQGNSA. CDR3 sequence reads: CATGASGRAGDEQFF. For the CDR3, the DNA is TGTGCCACAGGGGCTAGCGGGAGGGCCGGTGATGAGCAGTTCTTC.

The genes are TRBV7-3 and TRBJ2-3; 8 positions agree with TRBD2. V shed 5 bases, J shed 1 base, and the junction held 5 bases outside the gene matches. Germline CDR1 SGHTA, CDR2 FQGTGA. The CDR3 totals 15 residues. In DNA, the CDR3 is TGTGCCAGCAGCCCCCTGACTAGCGGCACAGATACGCAGTATTTT. Residues: CASSPLTSGTDTQYF.

This clone was seen more than once but under ten times. This chain connects TRBV4-2 to TRBJ1-1, with D perhaps matching TRBD1 (5 bases). Between the trimmed V and J ends, which lost 2 bases and 3 bases, there was a span of 10 bases. This CDR3 contains 14 residues. In germline, CDR1 is LGHNA, CDR2 YNFKEQ. CDR3 region: CASSQSRVHTEAFF. CDR3 in DNA: TGTGCCAGCAGCCAAAGCAGGGTTCACACTGAAGCTTTCTTT.

V gene TRBV28 combines with J gene TRBJ2-5; TRBD1 is a possible D gene (6 bases). Trimming stripped 4 bases from V and 7 bases from J, with 10 bases between. This CDR3 comprises 12 residues. CDR1 is MDHEN, CDR2 SYDVKM, per germline. The CDR3 sequence is CASSSPGATQYF. The CDR3 coding sequence is TGTGCCAGCAGTTCACCAGGGGCGACCCAGTACTTC.

The V gene is TRBV5-4, the J gene TRBJ2-2; 7 bases line up with TRBD1. V dropped 4 bases and J dropped 2; count of bases not matched to a gene: 5. The CDR3 is 15 amino acids. Looked up from germline, CDR1 is SGHNT and CDR2 is YYREEE (reference sequence). The DNA for the CDR3 is TGTGCCAGCAGCGCTGGGACAGATAACACCGGGGAGCTGTTTTTT. Translating it yields CASSAGTDNTGELFF.

This sequence joins TRBV30 and TRBJ2-7, with a possible D match to TRBD2 (5 bases). V lost 0 bases and J 6 bases, leaving 18 bases between the germline ends. Germline loops: CDR1 GTSNPN, CDR2 SVGIG (reference sequence). The CDR3 is 15 residues long. The CDR3 spells CAWSVLRAPLSEQYF. The CDR3 DNA reads as TGTGCCTGGAGTGTATTGCGGGCCCCTCTCTCCGAGCAGTACTTC.

The rearrangement uses TRBV10-3 and TRBJ1-5; D remains ambiguous. The V gene's germline CDR1 is ENHRY and CDR2 SYGVKD. V was trimmed by 6 bases and J by 7 bases, leaving 16 bases between them. CDR3 length: 14 amino acids. CDR3 sequence: CAISPRIARQPQHF. Here the CDR3 DNA reads TGTGCCATCAGCCCGCGGATTGCGAGGCAGCCCCAGCATTTT.

Written as DNA, the CDR3 is TGTGCCAGCAGCTCACCGGACAGGGGGATATATGAGCAGTTCTTC. It encodes CASSSPDRGIYEQFF. The rearrangement joins TRBV7-3 to TRBJ2-1; the match to TRBD1 covers 10 bases. The CDR3 consists of 15 residues. The V and J ends lost 4 bases and 8 bases, in that order; junction bases with no gene match: 8. The V gene's germline CDR1 is SGHTA and CDR2 FQGTGA.

V gene TRBV5-1 combines with J gene TRBJ2-3; 8 nucleotides line up with TRBD1. Germline CDR1 reads SGHRS; CDR2 reads YFSETQ. With 4 bases clipped from V and 3 bases from J, the junction kept 7 bases outside the gene matches. The CDR3 is 15 residues long. DNA of the CDR3: TGCGCCAGCAGCCCTCAGGGGGCAAGGACAGATACGCAGTATTTT. It specifies CASSPQGARTDTQYF.

The chain recombines TRBV4-1 with TRBJ1-2; 8 nucleotides agree with TRBD1. The CDR3 consists of 15 residues. Trimming at V came to 2 bases and at J to 6 bases, leaving 8 bases not matched to a gene. Looked up from germline, CDR1 is MGHRA and CDR2 is YSYEKL. CDR3 amino acids: CASSQQIRGPNGYTF. As DNA, the CDR3 is TGCGCCAGCAGCCAACAGATCAGGGGGCCCAATGGCTACACCTTC.

V is TRBV10-3 and J is TRBJ2-1, with TRBD2 identical over 8 bases. CDR1 is ENHRY and CDR2 is SYGVKD in the germline V gene. Trimming took 6 bases from V and 9 from J; bases not matched to a gene: 13. There are 15 residues in the CDR3. The chain's CDR3 is CAISREGGGLGEQFF. The DNA of the CDR3 is TGTGCCATCAGCCGGGAAGGCGGGGGGTTGGGTGAGCAGTTCTTC.

This clone was recorded only once. This rearrangement joins TRBV9 to TRBJ2-3, with 7 positions matching TRBD2. V lost 0 bases to trimming and J lost 8 bases; unmatched junction nucleotides: 3. The CDR3 length is 13 residues. Germline V lookup: CDR1 SGDLS, CDR2 YYNGEE. The CDR3: CASSVEGEGTQYF. CDR3 nucleotides: TGTGCCAGCAGCGTAGAAGGGGAGGGTACGCAGTATTTT.

The chain uses TRBV27 and TRBJ2-1, with 9 bases aligning to TRBD1. V lost 5 bases and J lost 2; bases outside the gene matches: 7. This CDR3 spans 16 amino acids. Germline V gene lookup returns CDR1 MNHEY and CDR2 SMNVEV (reference sequence). As DNA, the CDR3 is TGTGCCAGCAGTCGACAGGGGGGGGCTACCTACAATGAGCAGTTCTTC. The encoded protein is CASSRQGGATYNEQFF.

This chain connects TRBV4-1 to TRBJ1-5; TRBD1 might be the D (6 bases). There are 15 residues in the CDR3. The germline V gene has CDR1 MGHRA and CDR2 YSYEKL. V was pared by 0 bases and J by 7 bases, with 13 bases between. CDR3 region: CASSQDGGARQPQHF. The CDR3 DNA reads TGCGCCAGCAGCCAAGATGGGGGGGCGAGGCAGCCCCAGCATTTT.

The V gene is TRBV5-6, the J gene TRBJ2-5, with D perhaps matching TRBD2 (5 bases). The CDR3 contains 13 residues. Germline assignment: CDR1 SGHDT and CDR2 YYEEEE. V was pared by 4 bases and J by 5 bases, with 12 bases between. CDR3 amino acids: CASSETRGETQYF. The CDR3, as DNA: TGTGCCAGCAGCGAAACTAGAGGGGAGACCCAGTACTTC.

The V gene is TRBV5-1, the J gene TRBJ1-3; tentatively, D is TRBD1 (5 bases). The CDR3 runs 16 residues. The V end was cut by 3 bases, the J end by 2 bases, with 15 bases between. Germline assignment: CDR1 SGHRS and CDR2 YFSETQ. The CDR3 DNA is TGCGCCAGCAGCTGGACCCTGCGGGGGGCTGGAAACACCATATATTTT. It yields the protein CASSWTLRGAGNTIYF.

The V and J genes are TRBV4-1 and TRBJ1-3, with D unclear. The CDR3 spans 14 residues. V was pared by 3 bases and J by 7 bases, with 13 bases between. Looked up from germline, CDR1 is MGHRA and CDR2 is YSYEKL. DNA for the CDR3: TGCGCCAGCAGCCATCCTCTAGAGGTCAACACCATATATTTT. This codes for CASSHPLEVNTIYF.

The chain recombines TRBV10-3 with TRBJ2-2; a weak D match, TRBD1 (5 bases). Germline CDR1 reads ENHRY; CDR2 reads SYGVKD. The length of the CDR3 is 14 residues. V gave up 8 bases and J gave up 0 bases, with 10 bases separating them. CDR3 sequence: CAIGQGPNTGELFF. CDR3 DNA: TGTGCCATCGGGCAGGGCCCGAACACCGGGGAGCTGTTTTTT.

V gene TRBV18 combines with J gene TRBJ2-1, with 10 bases matching TRBD1. The CDR3 runs to 15 residues. Germline values: CDR1 KGHSH, CDR2 LQKENI. V shed 3 bases and J 7 bases; nucleotides not matched to a gene: 6. CDR3: CASSPRTGGRNEQFF. In DNA, the CDR3 is TGTGCCAGCTCACCGAGGACAGGGGGAAGAAATGAGCAGTTCTTC.

The rearrangement uses TRBV4-1 and TRBJ1-3; no clear D gene. V dropped 4 bases and J dropped 3 bases, with 16 bases sitting between them. The CDR3 is made up of 16 amino acids. CDR1 and CDR2 (germline): MGHRA, YSYEKL. Here the CDR3 DNA reads TGCGCCAGCAGCCTAATGGCGGCTTTGGGTGGAAACACCATATATTTT. Protein: CASSLMAALGGNTIYF.

The chain employs TRBV19 and TRBJ2-7; 12 bases agree with TRBD2. The germline V gene has CDR1 LNHDA and CDR2 SQIVND (reference sequence). The V segment lost 6 bases and the J segment 2 bases; nucleotides outside the gene matches: 11. CDR3 size: 17 residues. CDR3 bases: TGTGCCAGTAGCCCCGGGGCCCGGACTAGCGGGACCTACGAGCAGTACTTC. It yields the protein CASSPGARTSGTYEQYF.

The chain uses TRBV19 and TRBJ1-5, with D perhaps matching TRBD1 (5 bases). The germline V gene encodes CDR1 LNHDA and CDR2 SQIVND (reference sequence). This CDR3 comprises 14 residues. Trimming cost V 6 bases and J 6 bases, with 15 bases left between them. CDR3 amino acids: CASSLQVTGQPQHF. The DNA of the CDR3 is TGTGCCAGTAGCCTACAGGTGACCGGTCAGCCCCAGCATTTT.

Here the CDR3 DNA reads TGTGCCAGCAGCCCTCAAGTGGGAGGGCCAGATACGCAGTATTTT. This gives the protein CASSPQVGGPDTQYF. The gene calls are TRBV7-2 and TRBJ2-3, with TRBD2 matching over 7 bases. This CDR3 contains 15 residues. Trimming at V came to 5 bases and at J to 4 bases, leaving 9 bases not matched to a gene. In germline, CDR1 is SGHTA, CDR2 FQGNSA.

The V and J genes are TRBV11-3 and TRBJ2-2, with 7 positions matching TRBD1. The trim removed 5 bases at V and 3 bases at J, leaving 6 bases unmatched. Looked up from germline, CDR1 is SGHNT and CDR2 is YENEEA. The CDR3 runs 15 residues. Written as DNA, the CDR3 is TGTGCCAGCAGCGCGGGTACAGGGGACACCGGGGAGCTGTTTTTT. Translation: CASSAGTGDTGELFF.